Here is one T cell receptor beta chain with its context. It has no known antigen specificity. The sample holds no much larger clone one base away, and base qualities are not on file. The data derive from a study of CD8+ T cells in alopecia areata (dated by TCRdb to between 2017 and 2018). Some background on the complete study: High-throughput TCRbeta sequencing was used to examine T cell clonal expansion in alopecia areata in both the C3H/HeJ mouse model and human patients. Amplification of TCRbeta CDR3 regions was done by immunoSEQ multiplex PCR using 35 Vbeta forward primers and 13 Jbeta reverse primers. Scalp clonality was compared across normal scalp (n=4), patchy alopecia areata scalp (n=8), and alopecia totalis/universalis scalp (n=8). RNA came from the PAXgene miRNA kit for fixed scalp, the miRNeasy kit for PBMCs, and the RNeasy kit for mouse skin. Human TCRbeta sequencing covered scalp tissue and sorted CD4+ and CD8+ peripheral blood T cells from patchy and totalis/universalis alopecia areata patients and healthy controls. Broader findings and caveats from the paper: Unlike mouse skin, which is dominated by gammadelta T cells, normal human skin has resident alphabeta T cells that are also sequenced, and this complicates analysis of the scalp TCR repertoire. Compared with normal scalp, lesional scalp, particularly in alopecia totalis/universalis, had higher clonality and more expanded CD8+ clones, which suggests antigenic drive. Shared TCR sequences between patients were less evident than in mice, which may be partly attributable to HLA diversity in the patient population.

Library creation used the immunoSEQ multiplex PCR assay. RNA was extracted from all samples and reverse transcribed into cDNA, which served as template for TCR sequencing. First-strand cDNA was synthesized with SuperScript III using a 2:1 mix of oligo-dT and random hexamers. A synthetic immune receptor repertoire was used to measure amplification bias, and any remaining bias was corrected computationally. The original methods were these. Raw reads were preprocessed to remove errors, and CDR3 was defined according to IMGT conventions as the region from the conserved cysteine to phenylalanine. Clonality was computed by normalizing Shannon entropy by log2 of the number of productive unique TCRs and subtracting the result from 1. Whether each scalp clone was CD4 or CD8 was inferred by checking scalp TCRbeta sequences against the CD4 and CD8 repertoires from sorted blood. Here the immuneACCESS table is served through TCRdb, limited to in-frame sequences with V and J called. Missing clones are a known gap in these copies; in checked studies unresolved V genes cover under half, and the rest lacks a known reason. For V, J and clone size, that table is used; D and trimming come from the DNA. The sample table lists 95,000 to 120,000 clones, about 50% of them with a count of one. Over 20% of the sample goes to the ten largest clones.

From alopecia areata patients, peripheral blood was collected along with lesional scalp punch biopsies. After PBMCs were isolated by density centrifugation and stained for CD3, CD4 and CD8, a FACSAria was used to sort CD4+ and CD8+ T cells. As part of a multicenter biomarker study, untreated alopecia areata patients were recruited. Blood CD8+ T cells from a handful of biomarker-study patients were further sorted into NKG2D-low and NKG2D-high fractions. The germline V gene gives CDR1 as SGHRS and CDR2 as YFSETQ. V gives up 1 base and J gives up 6 bases, and the segment between their germline ends measures 13 bases. Reading from cysteine to phenylalanine, the CDR3 counts 14 amino acids. Only CDR3 DNA is held: 42 bases, read in frame from base 1.

This TCR was recovered from a human donor with alopecia areata. Recombination connected TRBV5-1 to TRBJ1-1, with a tentative D gene TRBD1 over 5 matching bases. Source material: NKG2D-low CD8+ T cells sorted from blood. In light of the paper, this sample's cell subset or site label describes: sorted CD8+ NKG2D-low blood T cells. CDR3 sequence: CASSLTGAGAEAFF. The DNA sequence is given as TGCGCCAGCAGCTTGACAGGCGCGGGGGCTGAAGCTTTCTTT.